Following are 5 T cell receptor beta chains from one sample sequenced in a study of identifying expanded T cells in peripheral blood. The table came from immunoSEQ multiplex PCR; TCRdb's copy has only in-frame clones and leaves some out. Among some 95,000 clones, 75% to 90% were seen once, and the ten largest hold 5.6%. The sample taken for sequencing was blood. The receptors were sampled from a person aged 18 to 70 in good health.

The V gene is TRBV6-6, the J gene TRBJ1-6, with 7 bases that match TRBD1. J lost 5 bases, V lost 8 bases, and 9 bases had no gene match. CDR1 and CDR2 from the germline V gene are MNHNY and SVGAGI (reference sequence). The CDR3 has 15 residues. DNA for the CDR3: TGTGCCAGCGGGACGTCACAGGGGAATAATTCACCCCTCCACTTT. This encodes CASGTSQGNNSPLHF.

The chain carries TRBV10-1 and TRBJ1-5, with 8 bases aligning to TRBD1. Unmatched junction bases numbered 5, after V lost 9 bases and J lost 7 bases. Per the germline V gene, CDR1 is WNHNN and CDR2 is SYGVQD (reference sequence). This CDR3 spans 12 amino acids. CDR3 in amino acids: CASGQGRQPQHF. The CDR3 bases are TGCGCCAGTGGACAGGGAAGACAGCCCCAGCATTTT.

The rearrangement links TRBV11-2 to TRBJ1-2, with D possibly being TRBD1 (5 bases). The germline CDR1 and CDR2 sequences are SGHAT and FQNNGV. This CDR3 contains 12 residues. V gave up 3 bases and J gave up 7 bases, with 9 bases separating them. The CDR3 loop is CASSLLGGGYTF. Written as DNA, the CDR3 is TGTGCCAGCAGCTTGCTGGGGGGTGGCTACACCTTC.

The chain joins TRBV7-2 to TRBJ1-1; no firm D call. Trimming cost V 3 bases and J 1 base, with 6 bases left between them. The CDR3 sequence is 13 residues long. CDR1 is SGHTA and CDR2 is FQGNSA in the germline V gene. CDR3 nucleotide sequence: TGTGCCAGCAGCTTCAGAAAGAACACTGAAGCTTTCTTT. Its protein is CASSFRKNTEAFF.

J is TRBJ1-6 and V is TRBV2; D gene unclear. CDR3 size: 14 residues. The V end lost 6 bases, the J end lost 5 bases, and 11 bases lay between the germline ends. Germline CDR1 is SNHLY and CDR2 is FYNNEI. Written as DNA, the CDR3 is TGTGCCAGCAGCCAGTGGGTTAATAATTCACCCCTCCACTTT. This translates into CASSQWVNNSPLHF.